The clone carrying this T cell receptor (beta chain) turned up a few times. This sample was taken from a study of T-cell reconstitution after alpha-beta-depleted transplantation in children. Unique molecular identifiers featured in how the TCRbeta library was prepared. MiXCR, run by TCRdb on the PCR reads, gives a single entry per CDR3 protein. The table lists under 300,000 distinct CDR3 sequences, 9.7% of them singletons. Trimming cost V 5 bases and J 3 bases; bases outside gene matches: 7. This CDR3 contains 15 residues. CDR1 SGHRS and CDR2 YFSETQ come from the germline V gene. This sequence originates from a human donor who donated a stem cell graft to a child with SCID. The source was PBMCs from the stem cell graft donor, collected from the stem cell graft. The V gene is TRBV5-1, the J gene TRBJ1-4; 7 nucleotides match TRBD1. This chain's CDR3 is CASRSSTGANEKLFF. The CDR3 nucleotides read TGCGCCAGCAGATCGTCTACAGGGGCTAATGAAAAACTGTTTTTT.